This entry is about one T cell receptor (beta chain). Its antigen is unidentified. Data came from immunoSEQ multiplex PCR; TCRdb stores just in-frame clones and leaves some out. The sample includes about 270,000 clones, about 94% of them seen just once. The sample comes from a study of T cell responses to AZD1222 COVID-19 vaccine. Study results and limitations: Nearly half of spike-specific TCRs reportedly go after variant regions that carry no mutations. Spike-specific TCRs gained breadth and depth after people received two AZD1222 doses. Clonal diversity may have been underestimated in mostly white British donors.

J gave up 5 bases and V 6 bases, and 3 bases lay outside the gene matches. This CDR3 is 13 amino acids long. The germline V gene encodes CDR1 LGHDT and CDR2 YNNKEL (reference sequence). The sample in question was peripheral blood, obtained 28 days after the second AZD1222 dose. The chain recombines TRBV3-1 (or the pseudogene TRBV3-2) with TRBJ1-5; TRBD1 matches 8 bases. The receptor comes from an adult who received the AZD1222 COVID-19 vaccine. In DNA, the CDR3 is TGTGCCAGCAGTCCGACAGGGGATCAGCCCCAGCATTTT. Translating it yields CASSPTGDQPQHF.